This entry concerns a single T cell receptor (beta chain). Its cognate antigen is unknown. This table comes from immunoSEQ multiplex PCR, and its TCRdb copy is limited to in-frame clones, with some not included. The sample includes some 180,000 clones, around nine tenths of them seen just once. The data derive from a study of T cell responses to AZD1222 COVID-19 vaccine. General study results and limits: Dominant at 160-218 and 743-854, vaccine-associated CD4 TCRs also spanned spike.

Germline values: CDR1 SGDLS, CDR2 YYNGEE. V shed 7 bases and J 5 bases; nucleotides not matched to a gene: 8. This CDR3 spans 13 amino acids. The receptor comes from an adult who received the MenACWY meningococcal vaccine as a control. The chain uses TRBV9 and TRBJ1-1, with 7 bases lining up with TRBD1. Sequencing was performed on peripheral blood, taken 28 days after the second dose of the MenACWY control vaccine. CDR3 sequence reads: CASSGTAGTEAFF. CDR3 DNA sequence: TGTGCCAGCTCCGGGACAGCGGGGACTGAAGCTTTCTTT.